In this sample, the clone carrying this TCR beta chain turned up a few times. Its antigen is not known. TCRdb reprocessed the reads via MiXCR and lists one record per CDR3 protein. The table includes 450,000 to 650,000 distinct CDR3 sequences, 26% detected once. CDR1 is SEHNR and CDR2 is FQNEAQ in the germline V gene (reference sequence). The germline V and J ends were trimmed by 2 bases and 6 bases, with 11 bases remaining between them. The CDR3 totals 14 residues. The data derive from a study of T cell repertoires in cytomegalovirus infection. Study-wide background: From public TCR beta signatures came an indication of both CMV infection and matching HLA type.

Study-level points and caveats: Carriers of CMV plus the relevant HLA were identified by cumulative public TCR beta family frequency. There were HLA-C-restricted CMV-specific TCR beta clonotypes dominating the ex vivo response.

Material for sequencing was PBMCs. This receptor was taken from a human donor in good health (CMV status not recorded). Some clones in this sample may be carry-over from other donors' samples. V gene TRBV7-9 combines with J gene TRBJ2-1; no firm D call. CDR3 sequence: CASSLSLTGNEQFF. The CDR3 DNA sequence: TGTGCCAGCAGCTTATCACTAACCGGCAATGAGCAGTTCTTC.